Each of the 25 T cell receptor beta chains below was sequenced from the same sample in a study of blood T cell repertoires in COVID-19. Sequenced by immunoSEQ multiplex PCR; TCRdb stores in-frame clones only, minus some. This sample carries about 87,000 clones, 70% to 85% of them seen once, and the ten largest clones take about 4.2%. The sequencing sample was made of peripheral blood. The receptors derive from a woman between 50 and 59 years old with acute or convalescent COVID-19.

The CDR3 sequence is CASSVRADNEQFF. CDR3 sequence (DNA): TGTGCCAGCAGCGTGAGGGCAGACAATGAGCAGTTCTTC. The J gene is TRBJ2-1, the V gene TRBV6-5, with TRBD2 as a possible D gene (5 bases). The V gene's germline CDR1 is MNHEY and CDR2 SVGAGI. Between the trimmed V and J ends, which lost 6 bases and 5 bases, there was a span of 11 bases. This CDR3 spans 13 amino acids.

The chain couples TRBV24-1 to TRBJ1-2; the D gene is possibly TRBD1 (5 bases). CDR1 KGHDR and CDR2 SFDVKD come from the germline V gene. The CDR3 extends over 14 amino acids. The V gene lost 3 bases and the J gene lost 2 bases, with 9 bases spanning the gap. The CDR3 is CATSDTTVNYGYTF. For the CDR3, the DNA is TGTGCCACCAGTGATACGACAGTGAACTATGGCTACACCTTC.

In this sample, this clone turned up once. V and J are TRBV18 and TRBJ2-5; D might be TRBD2 (5 bases). This CDR3 is built from 14 residues. Germline V gene sequence: CDR1 KGHSH, CDR2 LQKENI. V was clipped by 2 bases and J by 2 bases, with 9 bases between them. The CDR3 sequence: CASSPVGGQETQYF. The DNA for the CDR3 is TGTGCCAGCTCACCAGTAGGCGGGCAAGAGACCCAGTACTTC.

J is TRBJ2-7 and V is TRBV4-1; weak D call: TRBD1 (5 bases). The V end was cut by 3 bases, the J end by 3 bases, with 18 bases between. Germline V gene sequence: CDR1 MGHRA, CDR2 YSYEKL. The CDR3 runs to 16 residues. The CDR3 here is CASSQALGVGYYEQYF. CDR3 nucleotide sequence: TGCGCCAGCAGCCAGGCCCTAGGGGTGGGATACTACGAGCAGTACTTC.

This clone was found a few times. The gene calls are TRBV19 and TRBJ2-7; D uncertain. V shed 5 bases and J shed 5 bases, with 10 bases lying between them. This CDR3 is 12 amino acids long. The V gene's germline CDR1 is LNHDA and CDR2 SQIVND (reference sequence). The CDR3 nucleotides read TGTGCCAGTAGTTTTCGACAACACGAGCAGTACTTC. This codes for CASSFRQHEQYF.

The chain links TRBV7-9 to TRBJ1-5, with D possibly TRBD1 on 5 matching bases. Trimming shortened V by 5 bases and J by 7 bases, and 12 bases separated the two germline ends. The CDR3 length is 13 residues. Germline V gene lookup returns CDR1 SEHNR and CDR2 FQNEAQ (reference sequence). The CDR3: CASSPWQGQPQHF. The CDR3, as DNA: TGTGCCAGCAGCCCATGGCAGGGCCAGCCCCAGCATTTT.

The rearrangement joins TRBV2 to TRBJ1-1; possible D gene TRBD1, 5 bases. The CDR3 totals 15 residues. Germline assignment: CDR1 SNHLY and CDR2 FYNNEI. Trimming pared 4 bases from V and 2 bases from J, leaving 14 bases between. In DNA, the CDR3 is TGTGCCAGCAGTGGAGGGGAGGATTATAACACTGAAGCTTTCTTT. The encoded protein is CASSGGEDYNTEAFF.

The chain combines TRBV6-5 with TRBJ1-1; TRBD1 is a possible D gene (6 bases). Trimming shortened V by 6 bases and J by 5 bases, and 10 bases separated the two germline ends. The CDR3 totals 12 residues. Germline loops: CDR1 MNHEY, CDR2 SVGAGI. The CDR3 coding sequence is TGTGCCAGCAGCACAGGGCCGACTGAAGCTTTCTTT. This codes for CASSTGPTEAFF.

V gene TRBV28 combines with J gene TRBJ1-2, with 7 bases identical to TRBD1. Trimming removed 7 bases from V and 5 bases from J; junction bases left unmatched: 13. Germline CDR1 reads MDHEN; CDR2 reads SYDVKM. CDR3 size: 15 residues. The CDR3 region has the DNA TGTGCCAGCACACCTCTAAGACAGGGAGATTATGGCTACACCTTC. Translating gives CASTPLRQGDYGYTF.

CDR3: CASSLERFNEKLFF. The DNA for the CDR3 is TGTGCCAGCAGCTTGGAACGGTTTAATGAAAAACTGTTTTTT. The chain couples TRBV5-6 to TRBJ1-4, with D unclear. Trimming removed 0 bases at V and 4 bases at J, with 7 bases between. The CDR3 has 14 amino acids. Per germline, CDR1 SGHDT and CDR2 YYEEEE.

The rearrangement links TRBV6-5 to TRBJ2-4; 10 nucleotides match TRBD2. Germline values: CDR1 MNHEY, CDR2 SVGAGI. V dropped 7 bases and J dropped 12; count of bases not matched to a gene: 9. The CDR3 is 13 amino acids. CDR3 in amino acids: CASKSGGAAGQYF. The CDR3 region has the DNA TGTGCCAGCAAAAGCGGGGGGGCCGCCGGTCAGTACTTC.

The rearrangement joins TRBV20-1 to TRBJ2-7; 8 positions match TRBD1. Germline V CDR1 and CDR2: DFQATT, SNEGSKA (reference sequence). The CDR3 extends over 13 amino acids. V was clipped by 3 bases and J by 3 bases; unmatched bases: 4. For the CDR3, the DNA is TGCAGTGCTAGTAGACAGGGGAACTACGAGCAGTACTTC. Its translation is CSASRQGNYEQYF.

This chain uses TRBV7-9 with TRBJ1-1; a weak D match, TRBD1 (5 bases). The CDR3 is made up of 15 amino acids. V was pared by 3 bases and J by 0 bases, with 11 bases between. Germline loops: CDR1 SEHNR, CDR2 FQNEAQ (reference sequence). The CDR3 region is CASSFLGHLNTEAFF. The DNA for the CDR3 is TGTGCCAGCAGCTTTCTTGGACACCTGAACACTGAAGCTTTCTTT.

The chain joins TRBV30 to TRBJ1-5, with D uncertain. The CDR3 runs to 16 residues. Trimming left V 5 bases short and J 2 bases short, with 19 bases between. Germline V gene lookup returns CDR1 GTSNPN and CDR2 SVGIG (reference sequence). In DNA form, the CDR3 reads TGTGCCTGGGGCCCGGGAAAAACGCAGGGCAATCAGCCCCAGCATTTT. It specifies CAWGPGKTQGNQPQHF.

This chain's CDR3 is CASSLPSGGLYEQYF. The CDR3 DNA is TGTGCCAGCAGCCTTCCTAGCGGGGGTTTATACGAGCAGTACTTC. This sequence joins TRBV5-4 and TRBJ2-7; 10 bases are a match to TRBD2. Germline trimming cut 4 bases from V and 4 bases from J; bases unmatched to any gene: 8. CDR1 and CDR2 from the germline V gene are SGHNT and YYREEE (reference sequence). The CDR3 runs to 15 residues.

The gene calls are TRBV18 and TRBJ2-1; 8 bases fit TRBD2. The length of the CDR3 is 14 residues. Germline V gives CDR1 KGHSH, CDR2 LQKENI. The J segment lost 7 bases and the V segment lost 3 bases, leaving 5 bases of the junction unmatched. The CDR3 DNA reads as TGTGCCAGCTCACCGGGCGGGGGGAATAATGAGCAGTTCTTC. Translated: CASSPGGGNNEQFF.

The rearrangement joins TRBV3-1 (or the pseudogene TRBV3-2) to TRBJ1-1, with D unclear. The ends were cut back, 7 bases at V and 5 bases at J, with 11 bases in the middle. This CDR3 spans 12 amino acids. Germline V gene sequence: CDR1 LGHDT, CDR2 YNNKEL (reference sequence). CDR3 residues: CASTSTGTEAFF. CDR3 DNA: TGTGCCAGCACCTCAACGGGGACTGAAGCTTTCTTT.

The rearrangement uses TRBV24-1 and TRBJ1-2; perhaps TRBD1 as D (5 bases). The germline V and J ends were trimmed by 4 bases and 8 bases, with 16 bases remaining between them. This CDR3 comprises 14 residues. Germline values: CDR1 KGHDR, CDR2 SFDVKD. As DNA, the CDR3 is TGTGCCACCAGTGAATCGGACATTTTCTACGGCTACACCTTC. Protein sequence: CATSESDIFYGYTF.

The sample holds one count of this clone. The CDR3 nucleotides are TGTGCCAGCAGCTTCCGGGACTCGAGCTCCTACGAGCAGTACTTC. As protein: CASSFRDSSSYEQYF. The gene calls are TRBV5-5 and TRBJ2-7; maybe TRBD2 (6 bases). Trimming took 2 bases from V and 0 from J, leaving 12 bases between them. The germline gives CDR1 SGHKS, CDR2 YYEKEE (reference sequence). CDR3 length equals 15 residues.

A note on this clone: Since the CDR3 does not end with the conserved phenylalanine or tryptophan, this likely comes from a read error. It is unclear where the CDR3 begins or ends on the DNA, so no DNA is shown, and the CDR3 is as TCRdb lists it. The rearrangement uses TRBV7-9 and TRBJ1-3. Per the germline V gene, CDR1 is SEHNR and CDR2 is FQNEAQ (reference sequence). The CDR3 is 10 amino acids in total, end residues counted. This CDR3 is CASSPGGDDQ.

This chain links TRBV6-1 with TRBJ1-4; D gene ambiguous. Trimming shortened V by 3 bases and J by 4 bases, and 12 bases separated the two germline ends. The CDR3 runs 15 residues. CDR1 is MNHNS and CDR2 is SASEGT in the germline V gene. CDR3 bases: TGTGCCAGCAGTGAGGGTCGGGGAGTTAATGAAAAACTGTTTTTT. Protein sequence: CASSEGRGVNEKLFF.

V and J are TRBV27 and TRBJ1-6; D is uncertain. The CDR3 covers 12 residues. Trimming pared 5 bases from V and 10 bases from J, leaving 9 bases between. Germline CDR1 reads MNHEY; CDR2 reads SMNVEV (reference sequence). The CDR3: CASSLQYSPLHF. Written as DNA, the CDR3 is TGTGCCAGCAGTCTTCAGTACTCACCCCTCCACTTT.

The V gene is TRBV10-3, the J gene TRBJ1-2, with D perhaps TRBD1 (5 bases). V lost 9 bases and J lost 4, with 15 bases in between. The germline V gene has CDR1 ENHRY and CDR2 SYGVKD. This CDR3 is 13 amino acids long. The CDR3 DNA sequence: TGTGCCATAGGAGAGGGAGGGGTCTATGGCTACACCTTC. Its protein product is CAIGEGGVYGYTF.

V and J are TRBV12-2 and TRBJ1-2; the table's D call, TRBD1, has no DNA check behind it. TRBV12-2 is flagged as a pseudogene. The CDR3 has 17 amino acids. The CDR3 DNA sequence: TGTGCAAGTCGCTTCGTGGGGGGACAGGGGGCTGCCTATGGCTACACCTTC. The encoded protein is CASRFVGGQGAAYGYTF.

This chain links TRBV30 with TRBJ1-2, with TRBD1 identical over 7 bases. Losses at the gene ends were 2 bases for V and 4 bases for J; bases not matched to a gene: 7. CDR1 is GTSNPN, CDR2 SVGIG, per germline (reference sequence). The CDR3 spans 14 residues. DNA of the CDR3: TGTGCCTGGAGTTCGACGACAGGGTCCTATGGCTACACCTTC. It codes for CAWSSTTGSYGYTF.